This entry lists 29 T cell receptor beta chains sequenced from one sample in a study of T cell responses to AZD1222 COVID-19 vaccine. The assay was immunoSEQ multiplex PCR, and TCRdb's table has in-frame clones only and misses some. The table records about 120,000 clones, 90% of them present only once. Specimen: peripheral blood, collected on day 0 of AZD1222 vaccination. The receptors come from an adult in good health.

This chain uses TRBV18 with TRBJ1-5, with 7 nucleotides matching TRBD1. V dropped 3 bases and J dropped 9; count of bases not matched to a gene: 11. This CDR3 spans 15 amino acids. Germline loops: CDR1 KGHSH, CDR2 LQKENI. CDR3 DNA: TGTGCCAGCTCACCGGGTGGGGACAGCCGTCGGCCCCAGCATTTT. Its protein product is CASSPGGDSRRPQHF.

In this sample, this clone turned up a few times. This chain joins TRBV7-9 and TRBJ2-7, with D possibly TRBD2 on 5 matching bases. Germline CDR1 is SEHNR and CDR2 is FQNEAQ (reference sequence). The CDR3 covers 14 residues. The V end was cut by 5 bases, the J end by 0 bases, with 11 bases between. DNA for the CDR3: TGTGCCAGCAGCCTAGAGGGCAGCTCCTACGAGCAGTACTTC. This sequence encodes CASSLEGSSYEQYF.

The chain couples TRBV6-2 or TRBV6-3 to TRBJ1-5; D is undetermined. The CDR3 runs 16 residues. Germline values: CDR1 MNHEY, CDR2 SVGEGT. V dropped 2 bases and J dropped 3 bases, with 14 bases sitting between them. CDR3 sequence reads: CASSYEDANPNQPQHF. The CDR3, as DNA: TGTGCCAGCAGTTACGAGGACGCCAACCCCAATCAGCCCCAGCATTTT.

V and J are TRBV21-1 and TRBJ1-5. TRBV21-1 is tagged as a pseudogene. This CDR3 region has 16 residues. This CDR3 reads CASSKEPTPVNQPQHF. CDR3 DNA sequence: TGTGCCAGCAGCAAAGAACCCACTCCCGTCAATCAGCCCCAGCATTTT.

This chain links TRBV28 with TRBJ2-5, with 7 bases that match TRBD1. CDR3 length: 15 residues. Unmatched junction bases numbered 11, after V lost 6 bases and J lost 4 bases. Germline loops: CDR1 MDHEN, CDR2 SYDVKM. The CDR3 loop reads CASRKIDRAGETQYF. CDR3 coding DNA: TGTGCCAGCAGAAAGATCGACAGGGCCGGAGAGACCCAGTACTTC. The complete variable domain, with remaining parts taken from reference TRBV28 and TRBJ2-5, reads DVKVTQSSRYLVKRTGEKVFLECVQDMDHENMFWYRQDPGLGLRLIYFSYDVKMKEKGDIPEGYSVSREKKERFSLILESASTNQTSMYLCASRKIDRAGETQYFGPGTRLLVL.

This clone was seen once. The V and J genes are TRBV10-3 and TRBJ2-3; D is uncertain. The germline V gene has CDR1 ENHRY and CDR2 SYGVKD. The length of the CDR3 is 13 residues. V dropped 0 bases and J dropped 0 bases, with 1 base sitting between them. The CDR3 DNA sequence: TGTGCCATCAGTGAGTCAAGCACAGATACGCAGTATTTT. Translating it yields CAISESSTDTQYF.

The chain joins TRBV3-1 (or the pseudogene TRBV3-2) to TRBJ1-3, with D possibly matching TRBD1 (5 bases). The V and J ends lost 5 bases and 4 bases respectively, with 12 bases between them. The CDR3 is 14 amino acids. CDR1 and CDR2 (germline): LGHDT, YNNKEL (reference sequence). The CDR3 DNA sequence: TGTGCCAGCAGCTCTCCCTCAGGGGGAAACACCATATATTTT. Amino acid sequence: CASSSPSGGNTIYF.

Here the CDR3 reads CASSLVWSGNSGNTIYF. CDR3 nucleotides: TGTGCCAGCAGCTTAGTCTGGTCAGGGAACTCTGGAAACACCATATATTTT. V usage is TRBV7-2 and J usage is TRBJ1-3, with a possible D match to TRBD1 (5 bases). CDR3 size: 17 residues. V was trimmed by 1 base and J by 0 bases, leaving 13 bases between them. Per germline, CDR1 SGHTA and CDR2 FQGNSA.

This clone showed up just once. The chain is built from TRBV28 and TRBJ1-2; maybe TRBD1 (5 bases). The CDR3 is 15 residues long. Trimming took off 3 bases at V and 7 bases at J, with 18 bases between the two ends. Germline values: CDR1 MDHEN, CDR2 SYDVKM. The CDR3 spells CASSLGRDGERGYTF. The CDR3 nucleotides read TGTGCCAGCAGTTTGGGGCGAGACGGGGAGCGTGGCTACACCTTC.

This clone was seen more than once but under ten times. The sample contains more than one DNA sequence encoding this CDR3. V and J are TRBV7-2 and TRBJ1-2, with a tentative D call TRBD1 (5 bases). The CDR3 has 15 amino acids. V dropped 1 base and J dropped 8 bases, with 17 bases sitting between them. Germline assignment: CDR1 SGHTA and CDR2 FQGNSA. This chain's CDR3 is CASSLVPDAGGGYTF. The CDR3 region has the DNA TGTGCCAGCAGCTTAGTACCTGACGCTGGGGGGGGCTACACCTTC.

This clone was observed a single time. V gene TRBV2 combines with J gene TRBJ1-4, with D tentatively TRBD1 (6 bases). Germline lookup yields CDR1 SNHLY and CDR2 FYNNEI. V was clipped by 7 bases and J by 5 bases, with 17 bases between them. The CDR3 runs 15 residues. CDR3 sequence (DNA): TGTGCCAGCACCGAGGGGGGACAACCCAATGAAAAACTGTTTTTT. It specifies CASTEGGQPNEKLFF. The complete variable domain, with remaining parts taken from reference TRBV2 and TRBJ1-4, reads EPEVTQTPSHQVTQMGQEVILRCVPISNHLYFYWYRQILGQKVEFLVSFYNNEISEKSEIFDDQFSVERPDGSNFTLKIRSTKLEDSAMYFCASTEGGQPNEKLFFGSGTQLSVL.

The chain has TRBV28 and TRBJ1-6; TRBD1 agrees at 9 bases. V trimming: 6 bases; J trimming: 10 bases; junction bases outside the gene matches: 7. This CDR3 spans 14 amino acids. Germline V CDR1 and CDR2: MDHEN, SYDVKM. The CDR3 region has the DNA TGTGCCAGCAGGCCGGGACAGGGATCGTCACCCCTCCACTTT. The encoded protein is CASRPGQGSSPLHF.

The V and J genes are TRBV6-2 or TRBV6-3 and TRBJ2-2, with TRBD1 as a possible D gene (6 bases). This CDR3 has 15 amino acids. The germline gives CDR1 MNHEY, CDR2 SVGEGT. Trimming removed 2 bases at V and 4 bases at J, with 11 bases between. CDR3 in amino acids: CASSYGGLGTGELFF. The CDR3 nucleotides are TGTGCCAGCAGTTACGGGGGCTTGGGCACCGGGGAGCTGTTTTTT.

The chain joins TRBV11-2 to TRBJ1-4; tentative D call: TRBD1 (6 bases). CDR3 length: 14 residues. In germline, CDR1 is SGHAT, CDR2 FQNNGV. V lost 7 bases, J lost 3 bases, and 12 bases lay in between. Here the CDR3 reads CASTGGPSNEKLFF. CDR3 DNA sequence: TGTGCCAGCACTGGGGGGCCTTCTAATGAAAAACTGTTTTTT. Variable domain in full (rest from reference TRBV11-2 and TRBJ1-4): EAGVAQSPRYKIIEKRQSVAFWCNPISGHATLYWYQQILGQGPKLLIQFQNNGVVDDSQLPKDRFSAERLKGVDSTLKIQPAKLEDSAVYLCASTGGPSNEKLFFGSGTQLSVL.

The V call is TRBV7-2, the J call TRBJ2-1; the D gene is possibly TRBD2 (5 bases). The CDR3 totals 16 residues. Germline V gene lookup returns CDR1 SGHTA and CDR2 FQGNSA. Between the trimmed V and J ends, which lost 0 bases and 5 bases, there was a span of 14 bases. This CDR3 is CASSLAATTRNNEQFF. The CDR3 coding sequence is TGTGCCAGCAGCTTAGCAGCAACCACTAGGAACAATGAGCAGTTCTTC. The entire variable domain, with the rest obtained from reference TRBV7-2 and TRBJ2-1, is as follows: GAGVSQSPSNKVTEKGKDVELRCDPISGHTALYWYRQSLGQGLEFLIYFQGNSAPDKSGLPSDRFSAERTGGSVSTLTIQRTQQEDSAVYLCASSLAATTRNNEQFFGPGTRLTVL.

This clone was detected once. V and J are TRBV30 and TRBJ1-6; TRBD1 aligns across 8 bases. The V gene's germline CDR1 is GTSNPN and CDR2 SVGIG (reference sequence). This CDR3 region has 17 residues. With 0 bases clipped from V and 0 bases from J, the junction kept 4 bases outside the gene matches. The CDR3 coding sequence is TGTGCCTGGAGTGTACGGGACAGGAGCTCCTATAATTCACCCCTCCACTTT. This codes for CAWSVRDRSSYNSPLHF.

This CDR3 reads CASSSRPADTQYF. As DNA, the CDR3 is TGTGCCAGCAGTTCCCGACCGGCAGATACGCAGTATTTT. The rearrangement uses TRBV11-3 and TRBJ2-3, with unresolved D. With 6 bases removed from V and 4 bases from J, the gap between germline ends came to 11 bases. The CDR3 spans 13 residues. CDR1 SGHNT and CDR2 YENEEA come from the germline V gene. The variable domain in full, with the rest retrieved from reference TRBV11-3 and TRBJ2-3, is EAGVVQSPRYKIIEKKQPVAFWCNPISGHNTLYWYLQNLGQGPELLIRYENEEAVDDSQLPKDRFSAERLKGVDSTLKIQPAELGDSAVYLCASSSRPADTQYFGPGTRLTVL.

This sequence joins TRBV9 and TRBJ2-7; 8 positions match TRBD1. This CDR3 contains 13 residues. Germline trimming cut 8 bases from V and 4 bases from J; bases unmatched to any gene: 8. Germline V gene lookup returns CDR1 SGDLS and CDR2 YYNGEE. For the CDR3, the DNA is TGTGCCAGGCGACAGGGGCGACGATACGAGCAGTACTTC. Translation gives CARRQGRRYEQYF.

The CDR3 is CASSQDRGRITAGELFF. The CDR3 nucleotides read TGCGCCAGCAGCCAAGACCGAGGGCGGATCACGGCCGGGGAGCTGTTTTTT. V and J are TRBV4-3 and TRBJ2-2, with a weak D call TRBD2 (5 bases). This CDR3 has 17 residues. CDR1 and CDR2 (germline): LGHNA, YSLEER. Between the trimmed V and J ends, which lost 0 bases and 6 bases, there was a span of 17 bases.

This chain links TRBV4-2 with TRBJ2-1; possibly TRBD1 for D (6 bases). V dropped 0 bases and J dropped 6 bases, with 6 bases sitting between them. Germline values: CDR1 LGHNA, CDR2 YNFKEQ. This CDR3 has 13 amino acids. The CDR3 DNA reads TGTGCCAGCAGCCAAGAAGGGGGCAATGAGCAGTTCTTC. This encodes CASSQEGGNEQFF.

There are a few counts of this clone. The chain recombines TRBV5-5 with TRBJ2-7, with D perhaps TRBD1 (5 bases). The CDR3 consists of 13 residues. Per the germline V gene, CDR1 is SGHKS and CDR2 is YYEKEE (reference sequence). V was pared by 5 bases and J by 3 bases, with 12 bases between. The CDR3 reads CASRQVNDYEQYF. CDR3 coding DNA: TGTGCCAGCAGACAGGTTAACGACTACGAGCAGTACTTC.

The DNA of the CDR3 is TGCGCCAGCAGCCAACAAGACGGCCAAGGGTACAATGAGCAGTTCTTC. Amino acids: CASSQQDGQGYNEQFF. V and J are TRBV4-3 and TRBJ2-1; D gene unclear. Per the germline V gene, CDR1 is LGHNA and CDR2 is YSLEER. The V end was cut by 2 bases, the J end by 4 bases, with 15 bases between. This CDR3 is 16 amino acids long.

The CDR3 spells CASSLRTGTNEKLFF. Written as DNA, the CDR3 is TGCGCCAGCAGCCTGCGGACAGGAACTAATGAAAAACTGTTTTTT. The chain joins TRBV4-3 to TRBJ1-4; the match to TRBD1 covers 7 bases. Germline CDR1 LGHNA, CDR2 YSLEER. The CDR3 loop spans 15 amino acids. Trimming took 4 bases from V and 1 from J; bases not matched to a gene: 3.

The V gene is TRBV10-3, the J gene TRBJ1-5; 7 bases are shared with TRBD1. There are 16 residues in the CDR3. V shed 0 bases and J 0 bases; nucleotides not matched to a gene: 2. The germline V gene encodes CDR1 ENHRY and CDR2 SYGVKD. CDR3 loop: CAISESKGASNQPQHF. The CDR3 bases are TGTGCCATCAGTGAGTCGAAGGGGGCTAGCAATCAGCCCCAGCATTTT.

The rearrangement uses TRBV28 and TRBJ2-7; TRBD1 matches at 7 bases. Per the germline V gene, CDR1 is MDHEN and CDR2 is SYDVKM. This CDR3 is built from 15 residues. V was pared by 2 bases and J by 6 bases, with 10 bases of the junction left unmatched. Here the CDR3 DNA reads TGTGCCAGCAGTTTAACTGACAGGGTCTTTGCCGAGCAGTACTTC. This gives the protein CASSLTDRVFAEQYF.

This clone has more than one count but fewer than ten. The chain carries TRBV30 and TRBJ1-6; tentatively, D is TRBD1 (6 bases). The CDR3 extends over 14 amino acids. CDR1 is GTSNPN and CDR2 is SVGIG in the germline V gene (reference sequence). Trimming took 1 base from V and 3 from J, leaving 7 bases between them. CDR3 in amino acids: CAWSGQVYNSPLHF. The CDR3 DNA reads as TGTGCCTGGAGTGGACAGGTCTATAATTCACCCCTCCACTTT.

This chain connects TRBV10-3 to TRBJ1-1; 8 nucleotides line up with TRBD1. From germline, CDR1 is ENHRY and CDR2 SYGVKD. The V gene end was trimmed by 4 bases and the J gene end by 8 bases; junction bases not matched to a gene: 6. This CDR3 is 13 amino acids long. In DNA, the CDR3 is TGTGCCATCAGTGGTGACAGGGGCTGGGAAGCTTTCTTT. Protein: CAISGDRGWEAFF.

The chain joins TRBV28 to TRBJ1-5; D remains unclear. Trimming shortened V by 3 bases and J by 12 bases, and 9 bases separated the two germline ends. This CDR3 region has 11 residues. Germline V gene data show CDR1 as MDHEN and CDR2 as SYDVKM. CDR3 amino acids: CASSFGPGQHF. For the CDR3, the DNA is TGTGCCAGCAGTTTTGGTCCGGGCCAGCATTTT.

The rearrangement uses TRBV12-5 and TRBJ2-7; possibly TRBD1 or TRBD2 for D (5 bases each). Per germline, CDR1 LGHNT and CDR2 FRNRAP. The CDR3 loop spans 19 amino acids. Trimming left V 0 bases short and J 2 bases short, with 23 bases between. The CDR3 DNA follows: TGTGCTAGTGGTTTGGTACCGGGACGGCCCCTCCACCCTACCTACGAGCAGTACTTC. Its protein product is CASGLVPGRPLHPTYEQYF.